This is a list of T cell receptor beta chains from one sample in a study of T cell responses to AZD1222 COVID-19 vaccine. TCRdb's copy holds only in-frame clones and misses some; the assay was immunoSEQ multiplex PCR. The data hold tens of thousands of clones, with 88% observed a single time. The starting material was peripheral blood, obtained on day 0 of MenACWY control vaccination. These receptors were obtained from an adult in good health. The CDR3 runs from the conserved cysteine through the conserved F or W. Fields, in order: J gene, D gene, clone size, V gene, CDR3 protein, CDR3 DNA. The D gene is left open where the match is weak. Only part of the rows carry a size: once, few, many, or a class if the clone is expanded.

TRBJ2-7 TRBD2 - TRBV3-1/TRBV3-2 CASSLGTSGGYEQYF TGTGCCAGCAGCCTCGGGACTAGCGGGGGTTACGAGCAGTACTTC
TRBJ2-1 TRBD1 - TRBV9 CASSPRTGGSGRPVNNEQFF TGTGCCAGCAGCCCCCGGACAGGGGGCTCGGGCCGACCCGTTAACAATGAGCAGTTCTTC
TRBJ2-1 TRBD2 - TRBV7-9 CASSPPGLAGLGEQFF TGTGCCAGCAGCCCCCCGGGACTAGCGGGTTTAGGTGAGCAGTTCTTC
TRBJ2-5 - - TRBV6-5 CASGAGTQYF TGTGCCAGCGGGGCCGGGACCCAGTACTTC
TRBJ2-5 TRBD1 - TRBV5-4 CASSLEATGTQETQYF TGTGCCAGCAGCTTGGAGGCGACAGGGACACAAGAGACCCAGTACTTC
TRBJ1-1 TRBD1 - TRBV9 CASSVGQGANTEAFF TGTGCCAGCAGCGTAGGGCAGGGGGCTAACACTGAAGCTTTCTTT
TRBJ2-6 - - TRBV3-1/TRBV3-2 CASRHGSAGGANVLTF TGTGCCAGCAGACACGGGAGTGCTGGCGGGGCCAACGTCCTGACTTTC
TRBJ1-2 TRBD1 - TRBV3-1/TRBV3-2 CASRPGQGRASNYGYTF TGTGCCAGCAGGCCGGGACAGGGCAGGGCCTCTAACTATGGCTACACCTTC
TRBJ2-4 - - TRBV2 CASSEVVGLNIQYF TGTGCCAGCAGTGAAGTTGTGGGGTTGAACATTCAGTACTTC
TRBJ2-3 - - TRBV28 CASWVSTDTQYF TGTGCCAGCTGGGTAAGCACAGATACGCAGTATTTT
TRBJ1-2 TRBD1 - TRBV12-3/TRBV12-4 CASSFPGQGNTF TGTGCCAGCAGTTTCCCGGGACAGGGGAACACCTTC
TRBJ2-1 - - TRBV3-1/TRBV3-2 CASSQSGAGKHEQFF TGTGCCAGCAGCCAGAGTGGGGCGGGTAAGCATGAGCAGTTCTTC
TRBJ1-3 TRBD1 few TRBV7-9 CASSLAWTGAGNTIYF TGTGCCAGCAGCTTAGCCTGGACAGGGGCTGGAAACACCATATATTTT
TRBJ1-6 - - TRBV7-2 CASSLALGPLHF TGTGCCAGCAGCTTAGCGCTGGGGCCCCTCCACTTT
TRBJ2-7 TRBD1 - TRBV6-5 CASSYSAGTGNDEQYF TGTGCCAGCAGTTACTCGGCCGGGACAGGGAACGACGAGCAGTACTTC
TRBJ2-5 TRBD1 - TRBV7-9 CASSFPLTGGVLQETQYF TGTGCCAGCAGCTTCCCCTTGACAGGGGGCGTATTGCAAGAGACCCAGTACTTC
TRBJ2-1 - - TRBV12-3/TRBV12-4 CASSSEGYNEQFF TGTGCCAGCAGTTCAGAGGGGTACAATGAGCAGTTCTTC
TRBJ1-2 - - TRBV19 CASSTSSPNYGYTF TGTGCCAGTAGTACTTCCTCTCCTAACTATGGCTACACCTTC
TRBJ1-6 - - TRBV9 CASSGGTRGNSPLHF TGTGCCAGCAGCGGAGGGACCCGGGGTAATTCACCCCTCCACTTT
TRBJ1-2 - - TRBV30 CAWSVWGSYGYTF TGTGCCTGGAGTGTATGGGGCAGCTATGGCTACACCTTC
TRBJ1-5 - - TRBV19 CASSSRPGSQPQHF TGTGCCAGTAGTTCTCGCCCAGGGTCTCAGCCCCAGCATTTT
TRBJ2-1 TRBD1 - TRBV7-2 CASSSPGQGSNEQFF TGTGCCAGCAGCTCGCCGGGACAGGGTAGCAATGAGCAGTTCTTC
TRBJ1-5 - - TRBV6-5 CASSYGNGNQPQHF TGTGCCAGCAGTTACGGAAACGGCAATCAGCCCCAGCATTTT
TRBJ1-2 - - TRBV5-1 CASSLEGVPNYGYTF TGCGCCAGCAGCTTGGAGGGAGTGCCAAACTATGGCTACACCTTC
TRBJ1-5 TRBD1 - TRBV7-9 CASSIGTGEHQPQHF TGTGCCAGCAGCATCGGGACAGGGGAACATCAGCCCCAGCATTTT
TRBJ1-5 - - TRBV15 CATSRVKGEDQPQHF TGTGCCACCAGCAGAGTGAAGGGAGAGGATCAGCCCCAGCATTTT
TRBJ1-6 - - TRBV5-6 CASSLRGSPLHF TGTGCCAGCAGCTTAAGGGGATCACCCCTCCACTTT
TRBJ1-1 - - TRBV6-5 CASKTQALATEAFF TGTGCCAGCAAAACACAGGCTCTCGCCACTGAAGCTTTCTTT
TRBJ1-3 TRBD1 - TRBV7-9 CASSQVGQGGNTIYF TGTGCCAGCAGCCAAGTGGGACAGGGGGGAAACACCATATATTTT
TRBJ2-3 TRBD1 - TRBV6-2/TRBV6-3 CASSYPYGTGGLGIDTQYF TGTGCCAGCAGTTACCCTTACGGGACAGGGGGCTTAGGCATAGATACGCAGTATTTT
TRBJ1-4 - - TRBV7-9 CASSHGGSEKLFF TGTGCCAGCAGCCACGGGGGGAGTGAAAAACTGTTTTTT
TRBJ1-2 TRBD1 - TRBV6-5 CASRLTGDYGYTF TGTGCCAGCAGATTGACAGGGGACTATGGCTACACCTTC
TRBJ2-3 TRBD1 - TRBV3-1/TRBV3-2 CASSLMGQGVSDTQYF TGTGCCAGCAGCTTAATGGGACAGGGAGTGTCAGATACGCAGTATTTT
TRBJ1-6 TRBD1 - TRBV28 CASSGQGGYSPLHF TGTGCCAGCAGCGGACAGGGGGGTTATTCACCCCTCCACTTT
TRBJ1-2 - once TRBV7-2 CASSLEVPARGYTF TGTGCCAGCAGCTTAGAGGTCCCAGCCCGTGGCTACACCTTC
TRBJ2-5 TRBD2 - TRBV15 CATSRDSLAGEQETQYF TGTGCCACCAGCAGAGATTCCCTAGCGGGGGAACAAGAGACCCAGTACTTC
TRBJ1-2 - - TRBV18 CASSPSGGGYGYTF TGTGCCAGCTCACCTTCGGGAGGAGGCTATGGCTACACCTTC
TRBJ1-6 TRBD1 - TRBV3-1/TRBV3-2 CASSQNTGAYSPLHF TGTGCCAGCAGCCAAAATACAGGGGCCTATTCACCCCTCCACTTT
TRBJ2-2 - - TRBV5-1 CASSLDGGGITGELFF TGCGCCAGCAGCTTGGATGGAGGGGGAATCACCGGGGAGCTGTTTTTT
TRBJ1-4 - - TRBV29-1 CSVARDTYEKLFF TGCAGCGTTGCCCGGGACACCTATGAAAAACTGTTTTTT
TRBJ2-2 - - TRBV11-2 CASSPPGAGELFF TGTGCCAGCAGCCCACCCGGGGCCGGGGAGCTGTTTTTT
TRBJ1-2 TRBD1 - TRBV24-1 CATSTPQGDSAGYTF TGTGCCACCTCCACTCCACAGGGGGATTCGGCGGGCTACACCTTC
TRBJ2-7 - few TRBV18 CASSPSRGYEQYF TGTGCCAGCTCACCAAGCAGGGGCTACGAGCAGTACTTC
TRBJ1-1 TRBD1 - TRBV2 CASRTGQANTEAFF TGTGCCAGCAGGACGGGACAGGCGAACACTGAAGCTTTCTTT
TRBJ1-4 - - TRBV4-1 CASSQEGTRNEKLFF TGCGCCAGCAGCCAAGAAGGGACCCGGAATGAAAAACTGTTTTTT
TRBJ1-6 TRBD1 - TRBV27 CASSLDRADNSPLHF TGTGCCAGCAGTTTAGACAGGGCAGACAATTCACCCCTCCACTTT
TRBJ1-5 - - TRBV3-1/TRBV3-2 CASATGWNQPQHF TGTGCCAGCGCTACAGGGTGGAATCAGCCCCAGCATTTT
TRBJ2-1 - - TRBV5-1 CASSARTYNEQFF TGCGCCAGCAGCGCCAGGACCTACAATGAGCAGTTCTTC
TRBJ2-2 TRBD1 - TRBV6-1 CASSETQGAGELFF TGTGCCAGCAGTGAAACGCAGGGGGCCGGGGAGCTGTTTTTT
TRBJ2-6 - - TRBV21-1 CASSSWAGDRSGANVLTF TGTGCCAGCAGCTCCTGGGCAGGGGACCGCTCTGGGGCCAACGTCCTGACTTTC
TRBJ1-1 - medium-sized TRBV6-5 CASSLQGATEAFF TGTGCCAGCAGTTTACAGGGAGCCACTGAAGCTTTCTTT